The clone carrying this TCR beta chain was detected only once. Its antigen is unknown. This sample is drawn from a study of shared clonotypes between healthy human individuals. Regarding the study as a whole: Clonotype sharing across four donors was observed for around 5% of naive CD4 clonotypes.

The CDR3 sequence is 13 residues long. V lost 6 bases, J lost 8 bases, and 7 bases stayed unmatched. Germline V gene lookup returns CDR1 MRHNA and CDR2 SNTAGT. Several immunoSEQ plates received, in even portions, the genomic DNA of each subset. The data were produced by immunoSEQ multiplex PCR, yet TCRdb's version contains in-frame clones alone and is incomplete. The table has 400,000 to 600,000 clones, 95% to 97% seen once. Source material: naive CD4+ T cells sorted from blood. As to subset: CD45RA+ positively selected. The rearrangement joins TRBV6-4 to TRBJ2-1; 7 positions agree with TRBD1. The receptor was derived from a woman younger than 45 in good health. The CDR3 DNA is TGTGCCAGCAGCCGCGACAGGGCCGATGAGCAGTTCTTC. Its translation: CASSRDRADEQFF.